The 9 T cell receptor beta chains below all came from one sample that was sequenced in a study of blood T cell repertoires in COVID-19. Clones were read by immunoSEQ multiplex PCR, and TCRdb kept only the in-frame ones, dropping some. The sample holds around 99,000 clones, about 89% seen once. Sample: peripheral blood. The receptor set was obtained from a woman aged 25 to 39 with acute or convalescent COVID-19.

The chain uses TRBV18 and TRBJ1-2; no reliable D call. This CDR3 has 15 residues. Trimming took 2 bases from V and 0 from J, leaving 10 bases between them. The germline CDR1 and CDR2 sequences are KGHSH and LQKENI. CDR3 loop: CASSPDTNTNYGYTF. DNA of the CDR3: TGTGCCAGCTCACCAGACACAAACACTAACTATGGCTACACCTTC.

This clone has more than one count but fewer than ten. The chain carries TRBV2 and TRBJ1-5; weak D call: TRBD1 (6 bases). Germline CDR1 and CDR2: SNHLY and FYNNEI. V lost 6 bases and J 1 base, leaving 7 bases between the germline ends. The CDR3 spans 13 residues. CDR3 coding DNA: TGTGCCAGCAGCGGACAGAGCAATCAGCCCCAGCATTTT. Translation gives CASSGQSNQPQHF.

The CDR3 loop reads CASSFGREGHEQFF. In DNA form, the CDR3 reads TGTGCCAGCAGCTTCGGGCGGGAGGGCCATGAGCAGTTCTTC. The chain uses TRBV11-2 and TRBJ2-1; 9 nucleotides line up with TRBD2. The CDR3 length is 14 residues. Germline assignment: CDR1 SGHAT and CDR2 FQNNGV. V lost 3 bases to trimming and J lost 8 bases; unmatched junction nucleotides: 5.

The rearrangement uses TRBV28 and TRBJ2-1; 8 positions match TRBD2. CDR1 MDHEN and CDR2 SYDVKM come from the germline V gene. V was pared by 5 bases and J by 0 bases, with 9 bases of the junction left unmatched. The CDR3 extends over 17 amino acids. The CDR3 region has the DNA TGTGCCAGCAGTATATTAACGACTAGCGCCTCCTACAATGAGCAGTTCTTC. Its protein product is CASSILTTSASYNEQFF.

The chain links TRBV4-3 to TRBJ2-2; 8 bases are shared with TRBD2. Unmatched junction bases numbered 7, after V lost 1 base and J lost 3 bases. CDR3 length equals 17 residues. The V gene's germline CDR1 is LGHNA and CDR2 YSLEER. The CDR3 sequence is CASSQVPSGSYTGELFF. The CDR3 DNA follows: TGCGCCAGCAGCCAAGTACCGAGCGGGAGTTACACCGGGGAGCTGTTTTTT.

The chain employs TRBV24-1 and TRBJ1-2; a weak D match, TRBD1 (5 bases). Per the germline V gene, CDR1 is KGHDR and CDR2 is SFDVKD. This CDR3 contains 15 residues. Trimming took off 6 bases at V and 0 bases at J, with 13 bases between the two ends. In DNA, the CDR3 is TGTGCCACCAGTAATTCGGGGGATTCTAACTATGGCTACACCTTC. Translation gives CATSNSGDSNYGYTF.

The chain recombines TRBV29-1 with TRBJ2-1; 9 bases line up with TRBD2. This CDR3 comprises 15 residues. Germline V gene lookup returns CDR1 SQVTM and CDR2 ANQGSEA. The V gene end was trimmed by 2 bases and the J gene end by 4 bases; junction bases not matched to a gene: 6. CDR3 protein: CSVEFAGGQYNEQFF. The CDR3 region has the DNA TGCAGCGTTGAATTCGCGGGAGGGCAGTACAATGAGCAGTTCTTC.

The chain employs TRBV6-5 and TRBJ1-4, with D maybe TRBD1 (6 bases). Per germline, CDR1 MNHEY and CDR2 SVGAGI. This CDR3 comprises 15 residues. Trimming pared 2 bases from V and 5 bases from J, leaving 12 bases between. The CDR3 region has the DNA TGTGCCAGCAGTTACCGACAGGATCGGAATGAAAAACTGTTTTTT. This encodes CASSYRQDRNEKLFF.

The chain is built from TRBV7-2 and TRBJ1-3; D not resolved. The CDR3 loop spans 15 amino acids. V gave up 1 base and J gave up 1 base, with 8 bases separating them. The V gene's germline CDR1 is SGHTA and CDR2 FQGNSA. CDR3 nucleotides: TGTGCCAGCAGCTTAGTATCGGGGTCTGGAAACACCATATATTTT. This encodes CASSLVSGSGNTIYF. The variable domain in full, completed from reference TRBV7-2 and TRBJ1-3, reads GAGVSQSPSNKVTEKGKDVELRCDPISGHTALYWYRQSLGQGLEFLIYFQGNSAPDKSGLPSDRFSAERTGGSVSTLTIQRTQQEDSAVYLCASSLVSGSGNTIYFGEGSWLTVV.